The following is a T cell receptor beta chain sequence with its context. Its antigen specificity is not known. The input lacks base qualities; no much larger clone sits a single base away. The library was made by the immunoSEQ multiplex PCR assay. The hsTCRB Kit was used according to the manufacturer's protocol to amplify rearranged TCR beta chain sequences. An Illumina MiSeq was used to sequence the TCRB libraries. Per the authors' processing: Demultiplexing, trimming and gene mapping were performed with the kit vendor's proprietary platform. TCRdb limited this immuneACCESS table to in-frame rearrangements with V and J called. A share of clones is missing; checked studies link under half to unresolved V genes, and the rest is unexplained. D and trimming come from the DNA, and the V and J calls and clone size come from that table. For this sample the table gives about 88,000 clones, of which about four fifths were detected only once. The ten biggest clones cover around 5% of the sample.

These data come from a study of a mutant IDH1 vaccine in newly diagnosed glioma (dated by TCRdb to 2020 to 2023). Study-level background: Of the roughly 32 treated patients, 62.5% were male and approximately 38% were female, and a mean age of approximately 40 years was recorded. For exploratory analyses, about 25 treated patients had longitudinal TCRB deep sequencing done wherever samples were available. Peripheral blood was collected at six visits: V03 (baseline), V05, V07, V10, V12 and V13. Before enrollment, most patients had been given radiochemotherapy with temozolomide as standard therapy, while the rest had received either radiotherapy alone or temozolomide alone. What the authors observed across the whole study: Pseudoprogression seemed to be unrelated to changes in the top peripheral T cell clonotypes found by TCRB sequencing. Selection of PBMC samples for TCRB deep sequencing was based on availability. Across multiple MHC alleles, vaccine-induced immune responses were seen in 93.3% of patients. It was noted by the authors that analyses of patient blood samples could not be reproduced owing to sample limitations.

CDR1 and CDR2, looked up from the germline V gene, are MGHRA and YSYEKL. There are 15 amino acids in the CDR3, from cysteine to phenylalanine inclusive. Only the CDR3 region is kept as DNA, spanning 45 bases read in frame from base 1. V gives up 1 base and J gives up 7 bases, and the segment between their germline ends measures 13 bases. The intended sense of this specimen's time point label: baseline, week 1 (first vaccination visit). According to the study, the label for this sample's treatment or condition signals: pre-vaccination baseline after standard-of-care therapy. Donors had newly diagnosed WHO grade 3 or 4 IDH1-mutant astrocytomas with loss of nuclear ATRX. The samples were drawn from NOA16, a multicentre, single-arm, open-label phase I trial in Germany that tested a mutant IDH1 peptide vaccine in humans for the first time. Blood drawn at visit V03 was used as the baseline sample for immunogenicity testing. Genomic DNA for TCRB sequencing was extracted from EDTA blood using the DNeasy Blood and Tissue Kit.

This TCR derives from a middle-aged man with glioma. Some clones in this sample may be carry-over from other donors' samples. Here the sequenced sample was PBMCs, taken from a glioma patient treated with radiotherapy, temozolomide or both. The chain is made from TRBV4-1 and TRBJ1-4; the D gene is not confidently resolved. The nucleotide sequence is TGCGCCAGCAGCCAAGTTTCGGGAGCCGCTGAAAAACTGTTTTTT. Its protein is CASSQVSGAAEKLFF.